This T cell receptor beta chain was identified in a study of OX40 agonist ivuxolimab in advanced cancers. Assay: immunoSEQ multiplex PCR; the TCRdb copy retains only in-frame clones and omits some. The sample has approximately 87,000 clones, more than 85% seen once; the top ten hold 3.4%. Germline V CDR1 and CDR2: MDHEN, SYDVKM. The CDR3 loop spans 14 amino acids. The J segment lost 6 bases and the V segment lost 5 bases, leaving 7 bases of the junction unmatched. The origin of this receptor is an adult with an advanced solid tumor such as melanoma, head and neck, liver or kidney cancer. The rearrangement uses TRBV28 and TRBJ2-1; 7 positions match TRBD1. This material consisted of CD4+ or CD8+ T cells sorted from blood, taken in a trial of the OX40 agonist ivuxolimab. CDR3 sequence reads: CASSPRGQTNEQFF. The CDR3 DNA reads as TGTGCCAGCAGTCCTCGGGGACAGACCAATGAGCAGTTCTTC.